The next 11 T cell receptor beta chains were all read from a single sample in a study of spatial heterogeneity in lung cancer. Documented time point: blood at routine non-recurrence follow-up after resection. No cell sorting; template was whole RNA from tumor, lung tissue or PBMC. Using its own MiXCR run on the 5' RACE reads, TCRdb lists one record per CDR3 protein. The table has around 110,000 distinct CDR3 sequences, 9% to 15% seen once. Specimen: PBMCs, collected at follow-up. These receptors all come from a male donor with early-stage non-small cell lung cancer.

This clonotype has at least ten counts. J is TRBJ2-5 and V is TRBV29-1; tentative D call: TRBD2 (6 bases). V lost 4 bases to trimming and J lost 4 bases, with 10 bases between them. CDR1 is SQVTM and CDR2 is ANQGSEA in the germline V gene. The CDR3 has 12 residues. CDR3 coding DNA: TGCAGCGTTGCAGACGGGGGAGAGACCCAGTACTTC. Translated: CSVADGGETQYF.

This clonotype came up a few times. V usage is TRBV27 and J usage is TRBJ2-2; no firm D call. This CDR3 has 9 amino acids. The V end was cut by 9 bases, the J end by 6 bases, with 2 bases between. Germline V gives CDR1 MNHEY, CDR2 SMNVEV (reference sequence). The CDR3 region is CARPGELFF. In nucleotides, the CDR3 is TGTGCCAGACCCGGGGAGCTGTTTTTT.

This clonotype was seen at least ten times. The V and J genes are TRBV20-1 and TRBJ1-6, with unresolved D. Trimming pared 1 base from V and 8 bases from J, leaving 18 bases between. CDR1 DFQATT and CDR2 SNEGSKA come from the germline V gene (reference sequence). This CDR3 region has 16 residues. CDR3 sequence reads: CSARVLHQNRDSPLHF. The CDR3 nucleotides read TGCAGTGCTAGAGTCCTACACCAAAATCGGGATTCACCCCTCCACTTT.

Ten or more counts support this clonotype. This chain links TRBV28 with TRBJ2-1; D gene ambiguous. The CDR3 length is 11 residues. Trimming stripped 3 bases from V and 7 bases from J, with 4 bases between. Per the germline V gene, CDR1 is MDHEN and CDR2 is SYDVKM. The chain's CDR3 is CASSLVNEQFF. DNA of the CDR3: TGTGCCAGCAGTTTGGTGAATGAGCAGTTCTTC.

A few counts support this clonotype. The chain carries TRBV5-4 and TRBJ1-1; no clear D gene. V was trimmed by 0 bases and J by 1 base, leaving 10 bases between them. The CDR3 is 15 amino acids. Germline CDR1 reads SGHNT; CDR2 reads YYREEE (reference sequence). CDR3 sequence: CASSLVAKTNTEAFF. The CDR3 bases are TGTGCCAGCAGCTTGGTCGCTAAGACGAACACTGAAGCTTTCTTT.

The chain has TRBV3-1 and TRBJ2-7, with TRBD2 matching over 8 bases. From germline, CDR1 is LGHDT and CDR2 YNNKEL (reference sequence). With 4 bases clipped from V and 4 bases from J, the junction kept 15 bases outside the gene matches. The CDR3 is 17 residues long. CDR3 loop: CASSPTRGRRGGYEQYF. In DNA, the CDR3 is TGTGCCAGCAGCCCCACTAGAGGTCGGCGCGGGGGGTACGAGCAGTACTTC.

J is TRBJ2-7 and V is TRBV4-3, with 8 bases aligning to TRBD2. Looked up from germline, CDR1 is LGHNA and CDR2 is YSLEER. The CDR3 totals 15 residues. V dropped 1 base and J dropped 1; count of bases not matched to a gene: 3. CDR3 in amino acids: CASSQVTGGSYEQYF. The DNA of the CDR3 is TGCGCCAGCAGCCAAGTTACGGGGGGGTCCTACGAGCAGTACTTC.

The gene calls are TRBV20-1 and TRBJ2-7; D is uncertain. The CDR3 length is 9 residues. V was shortened by 8 bases and J by 3 bases, with 5 bases between the two germline ends. The V gene's germline CDR1 is DFQATT and CDR2 SNEGSKA (reference sequence). The CDR3 nucleotides read TGCAGTCGATTCTACGAGCAGTACTTC. This codes for CSRFYEQYF.

This clonotype was counted ten times or more. The rearrangement uses TRBV29-1 and TRBJ1-2; D may be TRBD1 (6 bases). Germline loops: CDR1 SQVTM, CDR2 ANQGSEA. V was trimmed by 1 base and J by 6 bases, leaving 15 bases between them. CDR3 length: 14 amino acids. CDR3 bases: TGCAGCGTTGAAGGACGGCAGGGGAGGGATGGCTACACCTTC. This gives the protein CSVEGRQGRDGYTF. Supplemented by reference TRBV29-1 and TRBJ1-2, the full variable domain reads SAVISQKPSRDICQRGTSLTIQCQVDSQVTMMFWYRQQPGQSLTLIATANQGSEATYESGFVIDKFPISRPNLTFSTLTVSNMSPEDSSIYLCSVEGRQGRDGYTFGSGTRLTVV.

Many counts were recorded for this clonotype. J is TRBJ1-1 and V is TRBV27; D perhaps matches TRBD1 (5 bases). With 5 bases removed from V and 0 bases from J, the gap between germline ends came to 13 bases. Germline V gives CDR1 MNHEY, CDR2 SMNVEV (reference sequence). The CDR3 is 15 amino acids. CDR3 sequence: CASSPLGVLNTEAFF. CDR3 DNA sequence: TGTGCCAGCAGTCCCCTGGGGGTGCTGAACACTGAAGCTTTCTTT.

J is TRBJ2-5 and V is TRBV24-1, with 7 bases matching TRBD2. V shed 9 bases, J shed 3 bases, and the junction held 12 bases outside the gene matches. CDR1 is KGHDR, CDR2 SFDVKD, per germline. The CDR3 covers 15 residues. The CDR3 nucleotides read TGTGCCACCGCTGGGCCTAGCGGACGAAAAGAGACCCAGTACTTC. Its protein is CATAGPSGRKETQYF.